The clone carrying this TCR beta chain was observed a handful of times. Its antigen remains unidentified. The data were taken from a study of cytomegalovirus exposure and HLA in healthy donors. Findings and limits, study-wide: Per a later analysis, HLA-associated TCR beta chains showed more clonal expansion than other, equally common TCR beta chains. A later analysis reportedly found fewer N-insertions in an Asian-associated ancestry cluster than the approximately 700-donor mean.

Primers included in the PCR were 60 Vbeta and 13 Jbeta primers. Here immunoSEQ multiplex PCR was the method, and the copy in TCRdb shows in-frame clones only, minus some. The sample has about 190,000 clones, around 81% seen once. Despite likely unrecorded immune exposures, the donors were nominally healthy at the time of sampling. The material sequenced was PBMCs. The sequence was collected from a woman in her thirties in good health and CMV-seronegative.

CDR3 residues: CASSQDFVEANQPQHF. As DNA, the CDR3 is TGCGCCAGCAGCCAAGATTTCGTGGAGGCAAATCAGCCCCAGCATTTT. The chain joins TRBV4-1 to TRBJ1-5; D not certain. The CDR3 consists of 16 residues. Trimming pared 0 bases from V and 4 bases from J, leaving 13 bases between. Germline values: CDR1 MGHRA, CDR2 YSYEKL.